This T cell receptor (beta chain) was captured by sequencing in a study of T cells after yellow fever vaccination. Study-level findings and limits: Most primary-vaccination clones recurred post-booster (roughly 96% CD4, just over 85% CD8).

On this clonotype: Antigen specificity is unknown.

TCRdb fed the 5' RACE reads into MiXCR, producing one record per CDR3 protein. Here the sample spans under 550,000 distinct CDR3 sequences, 20% to 25% being singletons. There are 16 residues in the CDR3. This material consisted of PBMCs, taken 21 days after the first yellow fever vaccination. The sequence was obtained from a man aged 18-30 years who received the YFV17D yellow fever vaccine. The chain is built from TRBV21-1 and TRBJ2-7; the D call TRBD1 from the table was never checked on the DNA. TRBV21-1 counts as a pseudogene. CDR3 coding DNA: TGTGCCAGCAGCAAAGTGGGACAGGTCCCCACCTACGAGCAGTACTTC. Amino acid sequence: CASSKVGQVPTYEQYF.